A selection of T cell receptor beta chains follows, all from one sample in a study of untreated major depressive disorder. Some clones are missing from TCRdb's copy, which holds only in-frame ones; the method was immunoSEQ multiplex PCR. The sample consists of roughly 17,000 clones, under 95% of them appearing once. What was sequenced was CD4+ T cells from PBMCs. Source of these receptors: a woman between 40 and 50 years old with major depressive disorder. Both conserved end residues are part of each CDR3. A D gene is named only where the DNA matches it firmly. The listing skips clone size in some rows; elsewhere it reads once, few, many or a size class.

v_call	j_call	d_call	clone_size	cdr3_nt	cdr3_aa
TRBV10-1	TRBJ1-6	TRBD1	-	TGCGCCAGCAGTAGGGGGACAGTTAATTCACCCCTCCACTTT	CASSRGTVNSPLHF
TRBV27	TRBJ2-1	-	-	TGTGCCAGCAAGCGGACAGCCGGCTCCTACAATGAGCAGTTCTTC	CASKRTAGSYNEQFF
TRBV7-9	TRBJ2-7	-	-	TGTGCCAGCGCTGCCACGGACAGCACGGGGCAGTACTTC	CASAATDSTGQYF
TRBV9	TRBJ2-1	TRBD1	once	TGTGCCAGCAGCGTCATGGACAGGACAAATGAGCAGTTCTTC	CASSVMDRTNEQFF
TRBV6-4	TRBJ2-3	TRBD1	few	TGTGCCAGCAGTGACTTGACAGGGGGCTCAGATACGCAGTATTTT	CASSDLTGGSDTQYF
TRBV9	TRBJ1-2	TRBD1	-	TGTGCCAGCAGCGTCACCCCAGGGGGTAGGGGCTACACCTTC	CASSVTPGGRGYTF
TRBV5-3	TRBJ2-6	-	-	TGTGCCAGAGGACTCTCTGGGGCCAACGTCCTGACTTTC	CARGLSGANVLTF
TRBV6-1	TRBJ1-2	TRBD1	-	TGTGCCAGCAGTGGCGGACAGGGGGACGGCTACACCTTC	CASSGGQGDGYTF
TRBV4-2	TRBJ1-1	TRBD1	-	TGTGCCAGCAGCAGCGGACAGGGGAGTAACACTGAAGCTTTCTTT	CASSSGQGSNTEAFF
TRBV28	TRBJ1-5	-	-	TGTGCCAGCAGTACCGGGAGCTATCAGCCCCAGCATTTT	CASSTGSYQPQHF
TRBV7-2	TRBJ1-6	-	-	TGTGCCAGCAGCTTAACAGGGATTGGGAATTCACCCCTCCACTTT	CASSLTGIGNSPLHF
TRBV2	TRBJ1-4	TRBD1	-	TGTGCCAGCACCGAAGGGACAGGCGGCGTAAAACTGTTTTTT	CASTEGTGGVKLFF
TRBV9	TRBJ1-2	-	-	TGTGCCAGCGATACAGGGAACTATGGCTACACCTTC	CASDTGNYGYTF
TRBV7-2	TRBJ1-1	-	-	TGTGCCAGCAGCTTATATGGGGCAGGAGGGGGACCTGAAGCTTTCTTT	CASSLYGAGGGPEAFF
TRBV6-1	TRBJ1-1	-	-	TGTGCCAGCAGTGAAATTCTGGGGAACACTGAAGCTTTCTTT	CASSEILGNTEAFF
TRBV30	TRBJ1-1	-	-	TGTGCCTGGAGAGGAGGGTCCCTAATGAACACTGAAGCTTTCTTT	CAWRGGSLMNTEAFF
TRBV7-9	TRBJ1-5	-	-	TGTGCCAGCAGCCCTGGACCAAGCAATCAGCCCCAGCATTTT	CASSPGPSNQPQHF
TRBV19	TRBJ1-4	-	-	TGTGCCAGTAGTATGGATTGGGAGGTTAGGGCCCCTCTGAATGAAAAACTGTTTTTT	CASSMDWEVRAPLNEKLFF
TRBV6-6	TRBJ2-7	-	-	TGTGCCAGCAGCCTCCCTCTAAGCTCCTACGAGCAGTACTTC	CASSLPLSSYEQYF
TRBV7-9	TRBJ1-2	TRBD1	-	TGTGCCAGCAGCTTCACAGGGGTAGGCTACACCTTC	CASSFTGVGYTF
TRBV7-2	TRBJ2-5	-	-	TGTGCCAGCAGCTTTAGGAGGCGCGAGACCCAGTACTTC	CASSFRRRETQYF
TRBV9	TRBJ2-7	-	-	TGTGCCAGCAGCGCCGGGGACGGAAGGTCCTACGAGCAGTACTTC	CASSAGDGRSYEQYF
TRBV18	TRBJ2-7	-	-	TGTGCCAGCTCACCAGGGGGCAGAATCTACGAGCAGTACTTC	CASSPGGRIYEQYF
TRBV6-1	TRBJ2-2	-	-	TGTGCCAGCTCCCCCTTACTTAACACCGGGGAGCTGTTTTTT	CASSPLLNTGELFF
TRBV5-6	TRBJ2-5	TRBD1	-	TGTGCCAGCAGCTCGGGACAGGGGATGTTTGAGACCCAGTACTTC	CASSSGQGMFETQYF
TRBV15	TRBJ2-7	-	-	TGTGCCACTACCAGCAGAGTACCTTACGAGCAGTACTTC	CATTSRVPYEQYF
TRBV30	TRBJ2-3	-	-	TGTGCCTGGAGTGTGAGGGCTAGAGATACGCAGTATTTT	CAWSVRARDTQYF
TRBV5-1	TRBJ2-2	-	-	TGCGCCAGCAGCTTGGGCGGTACCGCGAACACCGGGGAGCTGTTTTTT	CASSLGGTANTGELFF
TRBV5-1	TRBJ2-5	TRBD2	-	TGCGCCAGCAGCCCCTCCGGAGCGGGGGTAGAGACCCAGTACTTC	CASSPSGAGVETQYF
TRBV2	TRBJ1-6	-	-	TGTGCCAGCATGGCCGAGGTCGGGAACTCACCCCTCCACTTT	CASMAEVGNSPLHF
TRBV20-1	TRBJ2-1	-	once	TGCAGTGCTGGCCAATACAATGAGCAGTTCTTC	CSAGQYNEQFF
TRBV5-6	TRBJ1-6	-	-	TGTGCCAGCAGCCCGTGGGCAGTGTTCTATAATTCACCCCTCCACTTT	CASSPWAVFYNSPLHF
TRBV5-4	TRBJ1-1	-	-	TGTGCCAGCAGCCCCCGTTCCGGAGATAGGAACACTGAAGCTTTCTTT	CASSPRSGDRNTEAFF
TRBV4-1	TRBJ1-4	-	-	TGCGCCAGCAGCCAACCCCGCGAGGTGGGGTGGAAACTGTTTTTT	CASSQPREVGWKLFF
TRBV5-4	TRBJ2-5	-	-	TGTGCCAGCAGCTTGGACGGGGTCGTGGGGGAGACCCAGTACTTC	CASSLDGVVGETQYF
TRBV15	TRBJ2-5	TRBD1	-	TGTGCCACCAGCAGAGGGACAGGGGGGCAAGAGACCCAGTACTTC	CATSRGTGGQETQYF
TRBV4-2	TRBJ2-7	TRBD1	-	TGTGCCAGCAGCCAAGTTTCGGGGACAGGGGGAAGCTCCTACGAGCAGTACTTC	CASSQVSGTGGSSYEQYF
TRBV14	TRBJ2-7	TRBD1	-	TGTGCCAGCAGCCAAAAACAGGGGTTCTCCTTCTACGAGCAGTACTTC	CASSQKQGFSFYEQYF
TRBV10-3	TRBJ1-1	TRBD1	-	TGTGCCGCCTCGAACAGGGGGCTTGGTACTGAAGCTTTCTTT	CAASNRGLGTEAFF
TRBV28	TRBJ2-3	-	-	TGTGCCAGCAGTTTAGACTCTTGGGACACTGTAGAGTATTTT	CASSLDSWDTVEYF